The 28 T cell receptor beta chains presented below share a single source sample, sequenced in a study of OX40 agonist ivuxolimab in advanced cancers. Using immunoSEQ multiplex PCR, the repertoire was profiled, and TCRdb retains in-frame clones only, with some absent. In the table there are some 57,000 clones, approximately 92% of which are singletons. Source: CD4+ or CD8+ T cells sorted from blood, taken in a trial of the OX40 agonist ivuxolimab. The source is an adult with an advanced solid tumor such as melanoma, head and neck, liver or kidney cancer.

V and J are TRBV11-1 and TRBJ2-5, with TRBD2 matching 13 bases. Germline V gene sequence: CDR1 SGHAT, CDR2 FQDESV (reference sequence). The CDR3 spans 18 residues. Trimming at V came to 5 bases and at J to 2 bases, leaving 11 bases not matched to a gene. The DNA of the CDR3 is TGTGCCAGCAGCCCGGGGACTAGCGGGGTGGGCTCGCAAGAGACCCAGTACTTC. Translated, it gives CASSPGTSGVGSQETQYF.

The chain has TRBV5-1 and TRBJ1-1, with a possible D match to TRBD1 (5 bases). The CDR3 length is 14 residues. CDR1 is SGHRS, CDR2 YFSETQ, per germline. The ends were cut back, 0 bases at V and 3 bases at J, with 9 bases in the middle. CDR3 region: CASSLVGTYTEAFF. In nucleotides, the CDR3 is TGCGCCAGCAGCTTGGTAGGGACGTACACTGAAGCTTTCTTT.

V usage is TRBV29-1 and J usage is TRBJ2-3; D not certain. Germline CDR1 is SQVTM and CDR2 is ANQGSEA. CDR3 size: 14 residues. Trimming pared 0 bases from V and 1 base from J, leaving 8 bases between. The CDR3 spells CSVEDPIRTDTQYF. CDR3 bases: TGCAGCGTTGAAGACCCGATTCGCACAGATACGCAGTATTTT.

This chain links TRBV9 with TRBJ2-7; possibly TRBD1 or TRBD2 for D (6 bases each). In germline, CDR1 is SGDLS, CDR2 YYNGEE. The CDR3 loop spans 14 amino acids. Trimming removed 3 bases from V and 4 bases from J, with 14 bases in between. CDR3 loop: CASSEGGYGYEQYF. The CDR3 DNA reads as TGTGCCAGCAGCGAAGGGGGGTATGGGTACGAGCAGTACTTC.

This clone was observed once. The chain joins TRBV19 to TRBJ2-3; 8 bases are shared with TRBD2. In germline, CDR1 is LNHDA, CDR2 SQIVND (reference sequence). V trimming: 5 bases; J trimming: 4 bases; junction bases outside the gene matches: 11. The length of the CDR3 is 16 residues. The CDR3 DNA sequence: TGTGCCAGTAGTGTCGGGTCGGGACTAGGGTCAGATACGCAGTATTTT. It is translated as CASSVGSGLGSDTQYF.

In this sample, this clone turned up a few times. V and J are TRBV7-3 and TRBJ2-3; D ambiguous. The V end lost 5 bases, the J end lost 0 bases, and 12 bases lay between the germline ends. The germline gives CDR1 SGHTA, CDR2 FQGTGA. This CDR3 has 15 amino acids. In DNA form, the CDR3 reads TGTGCCAGCAGCAATTGGGGAACTAGCACAGATACGCAGTATTTT. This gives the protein CASSNWGTSTDTQYF. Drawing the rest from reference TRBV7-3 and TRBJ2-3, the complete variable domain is GAGVSQTPSNKVTEKGKYVELRCDPISGHTALYWYRQSLGQGPEFLIYFQGTGAADDSGLPNDRFFAVRPEGSVSTLKIQRTERGDSAVYLCASSNWGTSTDTQYFGPGTRLTVL.

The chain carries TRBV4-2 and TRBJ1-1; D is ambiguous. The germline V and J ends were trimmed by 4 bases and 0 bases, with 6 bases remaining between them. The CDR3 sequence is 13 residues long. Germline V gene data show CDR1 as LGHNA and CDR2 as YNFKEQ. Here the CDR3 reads CASSRGLNTEAFF. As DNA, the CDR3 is TGTGCCAGCAGCCGCGGACTGAACACTGAAGCTTTCTTT.

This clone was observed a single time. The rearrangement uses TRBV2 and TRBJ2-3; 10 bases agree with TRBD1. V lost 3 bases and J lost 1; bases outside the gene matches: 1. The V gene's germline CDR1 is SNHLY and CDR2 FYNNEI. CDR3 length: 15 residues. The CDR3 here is CASSDGTGGTDTQYF. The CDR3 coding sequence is TGTGCCAGCAGTGACGGGACAGGGGGCACAGATACGCAGTATTTT.

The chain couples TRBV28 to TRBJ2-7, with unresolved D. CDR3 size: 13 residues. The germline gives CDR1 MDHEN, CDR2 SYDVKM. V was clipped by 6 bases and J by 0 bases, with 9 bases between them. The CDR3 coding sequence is TGTGCCAGCAGGACCGGCGGCTCCTACGAGCAGTACTTC. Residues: CASRTGGSYEQYF.

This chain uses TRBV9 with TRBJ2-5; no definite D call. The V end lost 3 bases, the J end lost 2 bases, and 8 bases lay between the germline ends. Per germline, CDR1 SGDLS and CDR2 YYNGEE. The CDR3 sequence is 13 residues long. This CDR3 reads CASSGGIQETQYF. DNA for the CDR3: TGTGCCAGCAGCGGCGGTATACAAGAGACCCAGTACTTC.

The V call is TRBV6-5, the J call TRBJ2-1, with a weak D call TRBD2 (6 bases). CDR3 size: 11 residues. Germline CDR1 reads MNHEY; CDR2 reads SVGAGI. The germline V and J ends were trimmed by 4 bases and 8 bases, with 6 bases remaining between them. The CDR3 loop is CASSWGDEQFF. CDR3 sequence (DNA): TGTGCCAGCAGTTGGGGGGATGAGCAGTTCTTC.

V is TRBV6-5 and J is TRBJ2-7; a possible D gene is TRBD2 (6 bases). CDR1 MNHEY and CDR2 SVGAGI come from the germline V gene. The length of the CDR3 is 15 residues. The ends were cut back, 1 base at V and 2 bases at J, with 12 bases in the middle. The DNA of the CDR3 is TGTGCCAGCAGTTACTACGGGGGATCGACCTACGAGCAGTACTTC. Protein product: CASSYYGGSTYEQYF.

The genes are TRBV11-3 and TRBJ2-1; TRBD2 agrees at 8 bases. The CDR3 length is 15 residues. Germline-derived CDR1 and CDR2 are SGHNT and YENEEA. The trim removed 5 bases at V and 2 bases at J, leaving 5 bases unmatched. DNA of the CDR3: TGTGCCAGCAGCGTTAGCGGGGAACCCTACAATGAGCAGTTCTTC. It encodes CASSVSGEPYNEQFF.

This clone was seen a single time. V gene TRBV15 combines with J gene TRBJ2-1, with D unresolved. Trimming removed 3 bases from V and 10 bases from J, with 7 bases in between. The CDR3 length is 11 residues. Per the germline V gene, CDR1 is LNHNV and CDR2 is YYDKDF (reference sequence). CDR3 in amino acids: CATSRDGEQFF. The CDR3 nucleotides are TGTGCCACCAGCAGGGACGGAGAGCAGTTCTTC.

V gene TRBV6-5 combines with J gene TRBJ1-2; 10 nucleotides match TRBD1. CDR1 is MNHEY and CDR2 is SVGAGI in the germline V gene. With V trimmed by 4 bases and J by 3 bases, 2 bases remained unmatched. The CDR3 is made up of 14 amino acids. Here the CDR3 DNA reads TGTGCCAGCAGTTGGACAGGGGGATACTATGGCTACACCTTC. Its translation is CASSWTGGYYGYTF.

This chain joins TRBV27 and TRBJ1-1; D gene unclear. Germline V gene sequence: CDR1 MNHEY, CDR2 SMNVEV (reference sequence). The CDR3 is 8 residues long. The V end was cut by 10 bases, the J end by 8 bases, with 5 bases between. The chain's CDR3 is CAKNEAFF. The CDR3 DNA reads TGTGCCAAGAACGAAGCTTTCTTT.

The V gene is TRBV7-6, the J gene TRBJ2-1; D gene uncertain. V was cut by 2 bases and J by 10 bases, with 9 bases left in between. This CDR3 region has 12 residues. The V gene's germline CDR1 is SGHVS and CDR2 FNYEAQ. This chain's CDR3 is CASSLIPREQFF. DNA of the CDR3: TGTGCCAGCAGCTTAATACCCAGGGAGCAGTTCTTC.

The CDR3 here is CASSELEGPETQYF. CDR3 sequence (DNA): TGTGCCAGCAGTGAATTGGAGGGCCCAGAGACCCAGTACTTC. This chain joins TRBV2 and TRBJ2-5; maybe TRBD2 (6 bases). The ends were cut back, 2 bases at V and 4 bases at J, with 11 bases in the middle. Germline CDR1 and CDR2: SNHLY and FYNNEI. CDR3 size: 14 residues. Looking up the rest from reference TRBV2 and TRBJ2-5 gives the full variable domain: EPEVTQTPSHQVTQMGQEVILRCVPISNHLYFYWYRQILGQKVEFLVSFYNNEISEKSEIFDDQFSVERPDGSNFTLKIRSTKLEDSAMYFCASSELEGPETQYFGPGTRLLVL.

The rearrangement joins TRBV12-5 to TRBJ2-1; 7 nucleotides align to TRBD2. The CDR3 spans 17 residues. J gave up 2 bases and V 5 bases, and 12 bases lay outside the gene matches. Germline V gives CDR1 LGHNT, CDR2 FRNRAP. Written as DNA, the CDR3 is TGTGCTAGTGGTCCGAATCCCGGGACTACTCCCTACAATGAGCAGTTCTTC. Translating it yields CASGPNPGTTPYNEQFF.

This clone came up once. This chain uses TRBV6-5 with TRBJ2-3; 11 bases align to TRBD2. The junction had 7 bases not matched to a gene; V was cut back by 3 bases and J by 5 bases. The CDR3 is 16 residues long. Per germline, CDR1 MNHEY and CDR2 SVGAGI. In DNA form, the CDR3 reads TGTGCCAGCAGTTATGTTAGCGGGGGGGCGTTAGATACGCAGTATTTT. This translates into CASSYVSGGALDTQYF.

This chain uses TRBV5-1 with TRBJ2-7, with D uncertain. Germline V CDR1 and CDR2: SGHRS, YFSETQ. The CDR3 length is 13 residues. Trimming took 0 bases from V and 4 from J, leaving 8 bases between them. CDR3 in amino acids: CASSLAPGYEQYV. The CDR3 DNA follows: TGCGCCAGCAGCTTGGCTCCCGGGTACGAGCAGTACGTC.

Here the CDR3 DNA reads TGTGCCAGCCGTGCCGGGACAGGGGTCCCTAATGAAAAACTGTTTTTT. Amino acid sequence: CASRAGTGVPNEKLFF. The rearrangement links TRBV7-9 to TRBJ1-4, with 10 bases fitting TRBD1. The ends lost 8 bases at V and 3 bases at J; junction bases unmatched: 9. The CDR3 consists of 16 residues. Germline V gives CDR1 SEHNR, CDR2 FQNEAQ (reference sequence).

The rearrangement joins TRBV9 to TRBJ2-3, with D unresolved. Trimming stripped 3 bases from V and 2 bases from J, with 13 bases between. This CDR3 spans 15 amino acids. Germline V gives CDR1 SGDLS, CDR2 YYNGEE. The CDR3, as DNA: TGTGCCAGCAGCGACCCCCGTTGGAACACAGATACGCAGTATTTT. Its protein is CASSDPRWNTDTQYF.

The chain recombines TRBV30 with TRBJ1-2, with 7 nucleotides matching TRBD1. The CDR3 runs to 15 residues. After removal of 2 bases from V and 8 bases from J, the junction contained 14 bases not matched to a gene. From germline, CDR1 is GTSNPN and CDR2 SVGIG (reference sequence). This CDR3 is CAWSRSRGGLDGYTF. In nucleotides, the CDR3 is TGTGCCTGGAGTCGTTCCAGGGGGGGCCTGGACGGCTACACCTTC.

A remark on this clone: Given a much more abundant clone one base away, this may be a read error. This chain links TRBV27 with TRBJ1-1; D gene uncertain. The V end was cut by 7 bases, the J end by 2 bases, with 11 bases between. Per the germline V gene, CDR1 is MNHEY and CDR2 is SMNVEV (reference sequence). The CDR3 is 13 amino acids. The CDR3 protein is CASMDRGNTEAFF. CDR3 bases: TGTGCCAGCATGGACCGGGGAAACACTGAAGCTTTCTTT.

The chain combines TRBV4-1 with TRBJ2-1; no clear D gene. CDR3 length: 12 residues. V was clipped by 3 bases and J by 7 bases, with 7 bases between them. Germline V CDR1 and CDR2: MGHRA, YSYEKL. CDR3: CASSHHWNEQFF. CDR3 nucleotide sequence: TGCGCCAGCAGCCACCATTGGAATGAGCAGTTCTTC.

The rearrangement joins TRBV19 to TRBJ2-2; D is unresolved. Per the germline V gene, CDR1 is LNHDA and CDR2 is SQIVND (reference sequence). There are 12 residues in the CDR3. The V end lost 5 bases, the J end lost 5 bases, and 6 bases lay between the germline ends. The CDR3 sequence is CASSWVTGELFF. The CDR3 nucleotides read TGTGCCAGTAGTTGGGTAACCGGGGAGCTGTTTTTT.

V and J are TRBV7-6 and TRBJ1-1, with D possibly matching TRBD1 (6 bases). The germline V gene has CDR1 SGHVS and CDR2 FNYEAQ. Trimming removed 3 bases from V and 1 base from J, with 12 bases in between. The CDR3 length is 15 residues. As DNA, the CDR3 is TGTGCCAGCAGCTTTAGGGGGGGATCGAACACTGAAGCTTTCTTT. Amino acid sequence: CASSFRGGSNTEAFF.